This T cell receptor beta chain was documented in a study of blood T cell repertoires in COVID-19 (dated by TCRdb to about 2020). As for the study more broadly: The collaborator samples originated in the United States, Italy and Spain and spanned the acute and convalescent phases of COVID-19. The dataset comprised deeply sampled blood TCRbeta repertoires from subjects exposed to, actively infected with, or recovered from COVID-19. Sample metadata almost always included a de-identified subject ID, COVID-19 status, age in years and sex. The repertoires were made available in a free public database intended to serve as a resource for research on the immune response to SARS-CoV-2. Samples were obtained from the ongoing ImmuneRACE study (first 160 participants) and from 1,200 or so subjects provided by 6 global collaborators. The material from the prospective study consisted of cDNA or gDNA derived from T cells, B-cell-depleted T cells, or PBMCs. Where HLA class I and class II types were available, the types were taken from metadata supplied by the sample provider, not from assay-based typing.

The paper's findings and limits, for the study overall: The quantity of clinical and demographic metadata differed by source and by participant and was supplied without curation.

About this clone itself: Which antigen it targets is not known. No much larger clone exists at a distance of one base, and base qualities are not known.

The germline ends are 16 bases apart after V is trimmed by 7 bases and J by 3 bases. The CDR3 spans 15 residues, from the cysteine through the phenylalanine. Only the CDR3 portion is preserved as DNA: 45 bases, with reading frame beginning at the first base. The germline V gene supplies CDR1 SNHLY and CDR2 FYNNEI. TCRbeta CDR3 regions were amplified from genomic DNA by means of the immunoSEQ Assay, a bias-controlled multiplex PCR. The study's processing was this. Within the assay, amplification of reference gene primers was used to estimate how many nucleated cells each sample contained. To quantify the absolute abundance of each unique TCRbeta CDR3 rearrangement, sequence reads were collapsed and filtered. For each sample, productive Simpson clonality was calculated by taking the square root of Simpson's diversity index across productive rearrangements. Held by TCRdb, this immuneACCESS table contains in-frame sequences only and omits some clones. Under half of the omission traces to an unresolved V gene where checked; the cause of the rest is unknown. V, J and clone size are taken as reported in that table, and D and trimming were inferred from the DNA itself. The sample contains some 150,000 clones, roughly four fifths of them found a single time. Around an eighth of the sample comes from the top ten.

One collaborating source in Seattle enrolled patients while the patients were actively infected and followed the patients over time throughout the course of disease. Each collaborating institution followed its own protocols to collect whole blood in K2EDTA tubes. Collaborator samples were shipped for TCRbeta analysis as frozen whole blood, isolated PBMCs, or DNA extracted from either sample type. Recombination connected TRBV2 to TRBJ1-5, with a tentative D gene TRBD1 over 6 matching bases. The sequencing input was peripheral blood. This sequence originates from a woman aged 55-75 years with COVID-19, enrolled during active disease. In nucleotides, the sequence is TGTGCCAGCAAAGGGGAAGGGGGATACAATCAGCCCCAGCATTTT. It translates as CASKGEGGYNQPQHF.